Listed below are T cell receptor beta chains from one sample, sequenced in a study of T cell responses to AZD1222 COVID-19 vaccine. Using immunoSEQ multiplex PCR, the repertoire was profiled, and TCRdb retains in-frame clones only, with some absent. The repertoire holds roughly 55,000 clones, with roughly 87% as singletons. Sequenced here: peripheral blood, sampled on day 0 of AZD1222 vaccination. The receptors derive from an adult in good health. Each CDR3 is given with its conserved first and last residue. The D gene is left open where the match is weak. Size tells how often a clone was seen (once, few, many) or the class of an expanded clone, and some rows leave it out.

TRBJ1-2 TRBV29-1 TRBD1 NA CSVEDPPPGQLNGYTF TGCAGCGTTGAAGATCCACCACCGGGACAGCTCAATGGCTACACCTTC
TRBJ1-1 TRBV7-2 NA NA CASSLGPLNTEAFF TGTGCCAGCAGCTTAGGACCCTTGAACACTGAAGCTTTCTTT
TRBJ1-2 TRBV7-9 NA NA CASSLDGYGYTF TGTGCCAGCAGCTTAGATGGGTATGGCTACACCTTC
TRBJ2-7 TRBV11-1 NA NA CASSPSGTVSYEQYF TGTGCCAGCAGCCCCTCCGGGACGGTCTCCTACGAGCAGTACTTC
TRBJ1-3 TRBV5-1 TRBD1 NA CASSPGTDGNTIYF TGCGCCAGCAGCCCCGGGACAGACGGAAACACCATATATTTT
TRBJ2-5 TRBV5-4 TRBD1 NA CASSLPGTGGETQYF TGTGCCAGCAGCCTCCCTGGGACAGGGGGGGAGACCCAGTACTTC
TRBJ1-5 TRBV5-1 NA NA CASSLEGGSKPQHF TGCGCCAGCAGCTTGGAGGGGGGTTCGAAGCCCCAGCATTTT
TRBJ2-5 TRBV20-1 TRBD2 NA CSASLTASGSGGKETQYF TGCAGTGCTAGTCTGACAGCCTCAGGTAGCGGGGGGAAAGAGACCCAGTACTTC
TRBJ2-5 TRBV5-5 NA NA CASSLIGSEETQYF TGTGCCAGCAGCTTGATAGGCAGCGAAGAGACCCAGTACTTC
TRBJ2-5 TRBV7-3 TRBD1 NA CASSSTGVGETQYF TGTGCCAGCAGTTCCACAGGGGTTGGAGAGACCCAGTACTTC
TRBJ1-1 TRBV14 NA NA CASSQRGTNTEAFF TGTGCCAGCAGCCAACGGGGGACGAACACTGAAGCTTTCTTT
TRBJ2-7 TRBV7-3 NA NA CASSPDGFYEQYF TGTGCCAGCAGCCCGGACGGCTTCTACGAGCAGTACTTC
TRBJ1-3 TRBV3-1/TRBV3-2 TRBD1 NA CASSPTGSGNTIYF TGTGCCAGCAGCCCGACAGGGTCAGGAAACACCATATATTTT
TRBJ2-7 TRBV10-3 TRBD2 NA CAIGRANQDYEQYF TGTGCCATCGGGAGGGCTAACCAGGATTACGAGCAGTACTTC
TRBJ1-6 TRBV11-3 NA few CASSSGGRGPLHF TGTGCCAGCAGCTCGGGGGGGCGGGGACCCCTCCACTTT
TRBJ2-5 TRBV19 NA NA CASSISGQGGAETQYF TGTGCCAGTAGTATATCGGGTCAGGGCGGGGCAGAGACCCAGTACTTC
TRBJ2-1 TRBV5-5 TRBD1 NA CASSYSGTGVNEQFF TGTGCCAGCAGCTACTCCGGGACAGGGGTTAATGAGCAGTTCTTC
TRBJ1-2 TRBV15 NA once CATSRDLTNYGYTF TGTGCCACCAGCAGAGATCTAACAAACTATGGCTACACCTTC
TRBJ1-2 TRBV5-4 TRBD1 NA CASTGQGAYGYTF TGTGCCAGCACCGGACAGGGAGCCTATGGCTACACCTTC
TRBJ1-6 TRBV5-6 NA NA CASSLILGNNSPLHF TGTGCCAGCAGCCTGATCCTCGGCAATAATTCACCCCTCCACTTT
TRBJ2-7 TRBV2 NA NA CASSYRTAAEQYF TGTGCCAGCTCCTACAGGACTGCCGCCGAGCAGTACTTC
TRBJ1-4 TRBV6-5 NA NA CASSYGGRSNEKLFF TGTGCCAGCAGTTACGGGGGGCGTAGTAATGAAAAACTGTTTTTT
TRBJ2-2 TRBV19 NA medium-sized CATYTGELFF TGTGCCACCTACACCGGGGAGCTGTTTTTT
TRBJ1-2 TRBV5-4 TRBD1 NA CASSGGDRERTYGYTF TGTGCCAGCAGCGGGGGGGACAGGGAGAGAACCTATGGCTACACCTTC
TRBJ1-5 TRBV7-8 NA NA CASSSSRAGNQPQHF TGTGCCAGCAGCTCCTCAAGGGCCGGCAATCAGCCCCAGCATTTT
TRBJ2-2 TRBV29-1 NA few CSASTGTGELFF TGCAGCGCCTCCACCGGCACCGGGGAGCTGTTTTTT
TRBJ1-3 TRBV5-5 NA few CASSVTWSSGNTIYF TGTGCCAGCAGCGTTACATGGAGCTCTGGAAACACCATATATTTT
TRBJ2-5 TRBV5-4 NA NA CASSLREFGTQYF TGTGCCAGCAGCTTGAGGGAATTCGGGACCCAGTACTTC
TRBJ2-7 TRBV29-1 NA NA CSVEGTDSYEQYF TGCAGCGTTGAAGGGACAGATTCATACGAGCAGTACTTC
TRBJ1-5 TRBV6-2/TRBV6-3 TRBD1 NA CASSSGGGSNQPQHF TGTGCCAGCAGTTCAGGGGGAGGGAGCAATCAGCCCCAGCATTTT
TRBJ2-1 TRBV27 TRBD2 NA CASSLGGGRNEQFF TGTGCCAGCAGTTTGGGGGGGGGACGGAATGAGCAGTTCTTC
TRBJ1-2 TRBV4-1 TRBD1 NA CASSQVGQGYGYTF TGCGCCAGCAGCCAAGTTGGACAGGGCTATGGCTACACCTTC